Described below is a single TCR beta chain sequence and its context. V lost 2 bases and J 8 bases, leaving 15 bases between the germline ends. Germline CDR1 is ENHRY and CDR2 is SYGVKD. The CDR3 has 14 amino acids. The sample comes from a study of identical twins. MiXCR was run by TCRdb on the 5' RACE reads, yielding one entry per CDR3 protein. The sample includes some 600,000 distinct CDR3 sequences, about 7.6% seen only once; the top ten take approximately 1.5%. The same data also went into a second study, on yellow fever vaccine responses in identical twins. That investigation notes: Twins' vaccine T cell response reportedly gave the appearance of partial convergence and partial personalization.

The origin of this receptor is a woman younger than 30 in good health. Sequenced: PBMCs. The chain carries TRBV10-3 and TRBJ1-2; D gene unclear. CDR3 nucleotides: TGTGCCATCAGTGAGACCCGAGAAAGTGGAGGCTACACCTTC. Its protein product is CAISETRESGGYTF.